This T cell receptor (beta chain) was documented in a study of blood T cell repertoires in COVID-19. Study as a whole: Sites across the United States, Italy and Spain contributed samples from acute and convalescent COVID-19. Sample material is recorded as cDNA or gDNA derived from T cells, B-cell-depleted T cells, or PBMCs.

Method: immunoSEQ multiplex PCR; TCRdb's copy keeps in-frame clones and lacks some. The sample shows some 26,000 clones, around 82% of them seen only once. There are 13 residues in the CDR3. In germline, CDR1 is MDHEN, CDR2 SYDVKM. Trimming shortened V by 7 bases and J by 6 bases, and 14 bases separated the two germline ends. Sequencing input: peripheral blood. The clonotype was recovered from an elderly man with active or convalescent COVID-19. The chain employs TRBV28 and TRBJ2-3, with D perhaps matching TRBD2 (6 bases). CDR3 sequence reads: CASNSWGLDTQYF. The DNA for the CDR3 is TGTGCCAGCAATTCCTGGGGACTTGATACGCAGTATTTT.